This entry features one T cell receptor (beta chain) sequence. This entry belongs to a study of blood T cell repertoires in COVID-19. The method was immunoSEQ multiplex PCR; TCRdb's version includes in-frame clones alone and lacks a portion of them. This table has about 280,000 clones, around 83% appearing once. CDR1 LGHNT and CDR2 FRNRAP come from the germline V gene. The CDR3 length is 13 residues. V was cut by 3 bases and J by 0 bases, with 3 bases left in between. Participants reported their clinical history, and cohort assignment relied on those reports. This clonotype was sampled from a man in his forties who had been exposed to COVID-19. The sample taken for sequencing was PBMCs or T cells enriched from blood (not recorded which). The chain recombines TRBV12-5 with TRBJ1-5; no firm D call. The CDR3 sequence is CASGFYSNQPQHF. CDR3 DNA sequence: TGTGCTAGTGGTTTCTATAGCAATCAGCCCCAGCATTTT.